The clone carrying this T cell receptor (beta chain) showed up just a few times. No antigen is known for it. This record belongs to a study of CD8 T cells in ankylosing spondylitis. V shed 5 bases and J shed 3 bases, with 11 bases lying between them. Germline values: CDR1 SEHNR, CDR2 FQNEAQ (reference sequence). CDR3 length: 13 residues. General study points: Among TCR beta sequences, a motif of under 10 highly homologous variants appeared characteristic of ankylosing spondylitis blood.

Researchers built TCR beta libraries using quantitative 5'-RACE with molecular barcodes. TCRdb reanalysed the 5' RACE reads using MiXCR and keeps one entry per CDR3 protein. Seen here are approximately 200,000 distinct CDR3 sequences, 9.5% to 15% observed once, and the top ten hold approximately 15%. Input material: blood, either unsorted or a sorted T cell fraction (not recorded which). The chain carries TRBV7-9 and TRBJ2-7; unclear D gene. The receptor's source is a male donor with ankylosing spondylitis or in good health (not recorded which). CDR3 nucleotide sequence: TGTGCCAGCAGCCCAATAGACGGCTACGAGCAGTACTTC. Amino acids: CASSPIDGYEQYF.